This T cell receptor beta chain was sequenced for a study of T-cell reconstitution after alpha-beta-depleted transplantation in children. Regarding the study as a whole: There were reportedly several hundred expanded graft clones from which alpha-beta T cells came about two months after transplant. Newly generated T cells supplied most T-cell counts and diversity one year post-transplant.

Sample share makes this clonotype medium-sized. Its specificity is unknown. Preparation of the TCRbeta library was carried out with unique molecular identifiers. TCRdb processed the PCR reads anew with MiXCR; each CDR3 protein has one entry. The sample lists about 17,000 distinct CDR3 sequences; approximately 5.2% were seen once. CDR3 length: 11 residues. CDR1 and CDR2 (germline): DFQATT, SNEGSKA (reference sequence). V dropped 0 bases and J dropped 6 bases, with 3 bases sitting between them. This chain joins TRBV20-1 and TRBJ2-1; no firm D call. This clonotype originated in a boy under 18 with acute lymphoblastic leukemia, due to receive a stem cell transplant. The material sequenced was PBMCs, taken before TCRalphabeta/CD19-depleted stem cell transplant. CDR3 sequence reads: CSAREFNEQFF. CDR3 bases: TGCAGTGCTAGAGAGTTCAATGAGCAGTTCTTC.